Described below is a single T cell receptor beta chain sequence and its context. Its antigen is still unknown. TCR beta libraries were made by quantitative 5'-RACE with molecular barcodes. TCRdb re-called the 5' RACE reads with MiXCR, one entry per CDR3 protein. This table has fewer than 550,000 distinct CDR3 sequences, approximately 5.3% appearing once. This specimen belongs to a study of CD8 T cells in ankylosing spondylitis. This CDR3 comprises 12 residues. V shed 5 bases and J shed 3 bases, with 7 bases lying between them. The germline CDR1 and CDR2 sequences are SEHNR and FQNEAQ (reference sequence). Findings and limits, study-wide: Significantly higher representation of disease-linked clones was reported for matched ankylosing spondylitis synovial fluid. Among TCR beta sequences, a motif of eight or nine highly homologous variants appeared characteristic of ankylosing spondylitis blood. In reactive arthritis synovial fluid and blood, some motif variants had been reported before.

J is TRBJ1-1 and V is TRBV7-9; D call uncertain. Sequences were obtained from blood, either unsorted or a sorted T cell fraction (not recorded which). The source of this sequence is a male donor with ankylosing spondylitis. CDR3 in amino acids: CASSIGHTEAFF. The CDR3 region has the DNA TGTGCCAGCAGCATCGGACACACTGAAGCTTTCTTT.